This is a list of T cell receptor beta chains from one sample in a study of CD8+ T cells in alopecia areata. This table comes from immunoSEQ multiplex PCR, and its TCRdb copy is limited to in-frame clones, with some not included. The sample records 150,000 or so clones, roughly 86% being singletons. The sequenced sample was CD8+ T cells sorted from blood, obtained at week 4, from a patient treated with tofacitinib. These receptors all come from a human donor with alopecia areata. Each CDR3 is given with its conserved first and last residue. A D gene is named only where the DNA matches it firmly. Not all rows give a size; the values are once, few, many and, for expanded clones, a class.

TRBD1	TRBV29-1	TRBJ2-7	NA	CSVRQGNYEQYF	TGCAGCGTCCGACAGGGTAACTACGAGCAGTACTTC
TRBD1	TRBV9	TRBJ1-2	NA	CASSVHRGESDYGYTF	TGTGCCAGCAGCGTACACAGGGGAGAGTCAGACTATGGCTACACCTTC
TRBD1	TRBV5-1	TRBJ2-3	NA	CASTEGQGTDTQYF	TGCGCCAGCACCGAAGGACAGGGCACAGATACGCAGTATTTT
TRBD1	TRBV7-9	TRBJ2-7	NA	CASSPRDRGAEFYEQYF	TGTGCCAGCAGCCCCCGGGACAGAGGCGCGGAATTTTACGAGCAGTACTTC
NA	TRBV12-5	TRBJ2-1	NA	CASGLGQYNEQFF	TGTGCTAGTGGTTTGGGACAGTACAATGAGCAGTTCTTC
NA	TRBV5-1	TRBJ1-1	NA	CASIGVNTEAFF	TGCGCCAGCATTGGTGTGAACACTGAAGCTTTCTTT
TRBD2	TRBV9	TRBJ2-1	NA	CASSPLAGDHEQFF	TGTGCCAGCAGCCCATTAGCGGGAGACCATGAGCAGTTCTTC
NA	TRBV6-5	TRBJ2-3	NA	CASSPGTTQYF	TGTGCCAGCAGCCCCGGGACGACGCAGTATTTT
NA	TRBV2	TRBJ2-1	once	CASTPGPPTENNEQFF	TGTGCCAGCACACCAGGCCCCCCCACAGAGAACAATGAGCAGTTCTTC
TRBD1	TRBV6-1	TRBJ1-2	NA	CAGGLIRDRDGYTF	TGTGCCGGCGGGTTAATCCGGGACAGGGATGGCTACACCTTC
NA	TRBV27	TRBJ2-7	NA	CASSGGTFYEQYF	TGTGCCAGCAGTGGGGGGACATTTTACGAGCAGTACTTC
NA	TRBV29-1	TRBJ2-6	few	CSVVRAGANVLTF	TGCAGCGTTGTAAGGGCGGGGGCCAACGTCCTGACTTTC
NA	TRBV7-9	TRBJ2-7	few	CASSRIGQTDSYEQYF	TGTGCCAGCAGCAGAATCGGACAGACCGACTCCTACGAGCAGTACTTC
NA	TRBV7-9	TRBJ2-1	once	CASEGGFEQFF	TGTGCCAGCGAGGGGGGTTTCGAGCAGTTCTTC
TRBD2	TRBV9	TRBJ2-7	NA	CASSVGSGGYSYEQYF	TGTGCCAGCAGCGTAGGTTCGGGGGGATACTCCTACGAGCAGTACTTC
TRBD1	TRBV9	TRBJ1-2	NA	CASRKNRGGYTF	TGTGCCAGCAGGAAAAACAGGGGTGGCTACACCTTC
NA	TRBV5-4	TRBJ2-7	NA	CASSPGTYEQYF	TGTGCCAGCAGCCCCGGCACCTACGAGCAGTACTTC
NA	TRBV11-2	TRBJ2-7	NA	CASSLEGQTPYEQYF	TGTGCCAGCAGCTTAGAGGGACAAACCCCCTACGAGCAGTACTTC
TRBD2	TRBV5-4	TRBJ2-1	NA	CASSPRMGSGRAENEQFF	TGTGCCAGCAGCCCCCGGATGGGAAGCGGGAGGGCTGAGAATGAGCAGTTCTTC
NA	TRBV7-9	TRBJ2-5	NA	CASSLGKETQYF	TGTGCCAGCAGCCTCGGAAAAGAGACCCAGTACTTC
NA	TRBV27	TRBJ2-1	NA	CASSLRQDNEQFF	TGTGCCAGCAGTTTACGGCAGGACAATGAGCAGTTCTTC
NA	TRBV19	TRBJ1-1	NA	CASSIGSNTEAFF	TGTGCCAGTAGTATCGGATCGAACACTGAAGCTTTCTTT
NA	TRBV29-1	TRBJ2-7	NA	CSVERRSKGMDF	TGCAGCGTTGAGAGAAGATCTAAGGGGATGGACTTC
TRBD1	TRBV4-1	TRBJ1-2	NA	CASSQVVYGTDNNYGYTF	TGCGCCAGCAGCCAAGTAGTATACGGGACAGATAATAACTATGGCTACACCTTC
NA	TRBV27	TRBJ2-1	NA	CASSLRSGNEQFF	TGTGCCAGCAGTTTACGCTCCGGGAATGAGCAGTTCTTC
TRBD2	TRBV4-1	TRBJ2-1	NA	CASSQGTSGHEQFF	TGCGCCAGCAGCCAAGGGACTAGCGGGCATGAGCAGTTCTTC
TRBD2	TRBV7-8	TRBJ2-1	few	CASSINLAGGYNEQFF	TGTGCCAGCAGCATAAATTTAGCGGGGGGCTACAATGAGCAGTTCTTC
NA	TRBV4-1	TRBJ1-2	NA	CASSLDSSTAYGYTF	TGCGCCAGCAGCCTTGACAGCTCCACAGCCTATGGCTACACCTTC
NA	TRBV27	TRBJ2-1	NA	CASSSHRLMDNEQFF	TGTGCCAGCAGTTCCCACAGGTTAATGGACAATGAGCAGTTCTTC
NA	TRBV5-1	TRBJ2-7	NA	CASSPTGEGFSYEQYF	TGCGCCAGCAGCCCCACAGGGGAGGGGTTTTCCTACGAGCAGTACTTC
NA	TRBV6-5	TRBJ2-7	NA	CASSQDSYEQYF	TGTGCCAGCAGTCAGGACAGCTACGAGCAGTACTTC
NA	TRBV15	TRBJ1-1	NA	CATSRDGGTEAFF	TGTGCCACCAGCAGAGACGGGGGCACTGAAGCTTTCTTT
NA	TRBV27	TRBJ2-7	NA	CASSYGPTGVYEQYF	TGTGCCAGCAGTTACGGCCCGACAGGCGTTTACGAGCAGTACTTC
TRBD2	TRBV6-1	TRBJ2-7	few	CASSVGTSGGLSYEQYF	TGTGCCAGCAGTGTCGGGACTAGCGGGGGCCTCTCCTACGAGCAGTACTTC
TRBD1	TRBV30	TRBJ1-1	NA	CAWNIRGGPPEAFF	TGTGCCTGGAACATCAGGGGGGGTCCCCCTGAAGCTTTCTTT
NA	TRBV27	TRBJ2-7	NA	CASSLRAGPSYEQYF	TGTGCCAGCAGTTTACGGGCAGGGCCCTCCTACGAGCAGTACTTC
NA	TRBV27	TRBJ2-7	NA	CASSLRQAYYEQYF	TGTGCCAGCAGTTTGCGACAGGCCTACTACGAGCAGTACTTC
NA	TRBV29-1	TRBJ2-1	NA	CSVEVALYNEQFF	TGCAGCGTTGAAGTCGCCCTTTACAATGAGCAGTTCTTC
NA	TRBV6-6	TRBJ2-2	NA	CASCGLKNTGELFF	TGTGCCAGCTGCGGTCTCAAGAACACCGGGGAGCTGTTTTTT
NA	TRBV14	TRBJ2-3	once	CASSHRQSSTDTQYF	TGTGCCAGCAGCCACCGACAGAGTAGCACAGATACGCAGTATTTT
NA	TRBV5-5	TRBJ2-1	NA	CASSLSGEQFF	TGTGCCAGCAGCCTATCTGGTGAGCAGTTCTTC
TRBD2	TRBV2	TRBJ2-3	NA	CARLASGSFTDTQYF	TGTGCCAGACTAGCGTCAGGCTCCTTCACAGATACGCAGTATTTT
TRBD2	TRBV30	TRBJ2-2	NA	CARRESGELFF	TGTGCCCGGCGGGAGTCCGGGGAGCTGTTTTTT
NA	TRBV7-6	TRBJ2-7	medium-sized	CASSSGEDSAYINF	TGTGCCAGCAGCTCGGGGGAGGACAGCGCATACATCAACTTC
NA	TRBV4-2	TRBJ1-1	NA	CASSQDLQTEAFF	TGTGCCAGCAGCCAAGATTTACAGACTGAAGCTTTCTTT
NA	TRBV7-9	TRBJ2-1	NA	CASSLVAGEQFF	TGTGCCAGCAGCTTAGTGGCGGGTGAGCAGTTCTTC
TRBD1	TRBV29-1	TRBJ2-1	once	CSGTGEGSYNEQFF	TGCAGCGGGACAGGCGAGGGGTCCTACAATGAGCAGTTCTTC
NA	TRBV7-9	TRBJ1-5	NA	CASSKGHRDQPQHF	TGTGCCAGCAGCAAAGGTCACAGGGATCAGCCCCAGCATTTT
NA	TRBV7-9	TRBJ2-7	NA	CASSLDRDLPYEQYF	TGTGCCAGCAGCTTAGATCGGGATCTTCCCTACGAGCAGTACTTC
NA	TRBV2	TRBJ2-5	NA	CASPGGRETQYF	TGTGCCAGCCCGGGGGGCCGAGAGACCCAGTACTTC
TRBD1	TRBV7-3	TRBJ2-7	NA	CASSLEGTGVEEQYF	TGTGCCAGCAGCTTAGAAGGGACAGGGGTGGAAGAGCAGTACTTC
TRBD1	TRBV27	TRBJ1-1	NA	CASRQGSVTEAFF	TGTGCCAGCAGACAGGGGAGTGTCACTGAAGCTTTCTTT
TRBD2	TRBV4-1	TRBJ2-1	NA	CASSRTLAGLRWFF	TGCGCCAGCAGCCGAACTCTAGCGGGACTTCGGTGGTTCTTC
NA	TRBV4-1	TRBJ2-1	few	CASSQVSGYEQFF	TGCGCCAGCAGCCAAGTGTCCGGCTACGAGCAGTTCTTC